The subject of this entry is one TCR beta chain. Other DNA sequences in the sample encode the same CDR3. These data originate in a study of blood T cell repertoires in COVID-19. Study details: From the United States, Italy and Spain came samples of acute and convalescent COVID-19. T cells, B-cell-depleted T cells, or PBMCs supplied cDNA or gDNA.

The Seattle patients joined while their infection was active and were tracked longitudinally afterward. Germline trimming cut 1 base from V and 4 bases from J; bases unmatched to any gene: 1. The CDR3 contains 13 residues. Looked up from germline, CDR1 is SGHTS and CDR2 is YDEGEE. Using immunoSEQ multiplex PCR, the repertoire was profiled, and TCRdb retains in-frame clones only, with some absent. The table records 250,000 to 300,000 clones, roughly nine tenths of them present only once. This TCR was recovered from a woman aged 25-40 years with COVID-19, enrolled during active disease. This chain uses TRBV5-8 with TRBJ2-5; 7 nucleotides align to TRBD2. Input material: peripheral blood. CDR3 sequence (DNA): TGTGCCAGCAGCTTGCCGGGGGGAGAGACCCAGTACTTC. This gives the protein CASSLPGGETQYF. Drawing the rest from reference TRBV5-8 and TRBJ2-5, the complete variable domain is EAGVTQSPTHLIKTRGQQATLRCSPISGHTSVYWYQQALGLGLQFLLWYDEGEERNRGNFPPRFSGRQFPNYSSELNVNALELEDSALYLCASSLPGGETQYFGPGTRLLVL.